The 22 T cell receptor beta chains below were found in one sample sequenced in a study of glioma-infiltrating T cells. Amplification of TCR alpha and beta CDR3 regions from RNA used iRepertoire nested multiplex PCR. From the multiplex PCR reads, TCRdb called clonotypes with MiXCR, one entry per CDR3 protein. The sample has 400,000 or so distinct CDR3 sequences, 41% seen once; the top ten hold around 13%. The sequenced sample was glioma tissue, nonneoplastic brain tissue, or PBMCs (not recorded which). These receptors came from a human donor with low-grade glioma or glioblastoma, undergoing nonglioma brain surgery, or in good health (not recorded which).

This clonotype turned up a few times. The genes are TRBV20-1 and TRBJ1-1, with TRBD1 matching 8 bases. Germline values: CDR1 DFQATT, CDR2 SNEGSKA (reference sequence). The CDR3 extends over 14 amino acids. The V gene end was trimmed by 2 bases and the J gene end by 5 bases; junction bases not matched to a gene: 7. This CDR3 is CSARTGTGRTEAFF. The DNA for the CDR3 is TGCAGTGCTAGAACCGGGACAGGCCGGACTGAAGCTTTCTTT.

The chain uses TRBV2 and TRBJ2-7; D unresolved. CDR1 SNHLY and CDR2 FYNNEI come from the germline V gene. Trimming pared 2 bases from V and 0 bases from J, leaving 8 bases between. This CDR3 has 14 residues. CDR3 sequence: CASSETISSYEQYF. The CDR3 DNA reads TGTGCCAGCAGTGAAACAATTAGCTCCTACGAGCAGTACTTC.

This chain uses TRBV7-2 with TRBJ1-2; 7 bases are a match to TRBD1. In germline, CDR1 is SGHTA, CDR2 FQGNSA. The CDR3 runs to 15 residues. Losses at the gene ends were 5 bases for V and 5 bases for J; bases not matched to a gene: 11. The CDR3 here is CASSMPSTGFYGYTF. CDR3 DNA: TGTGCCAGCAGCATGCCCTCGACAGGGTTTTATGGCTACACCTTC.

Remarks on this clonotype: It may be a read error: a sequence one base away is much more abundant. The V gene is TRBV7-6, the J gene TRBJ1-1; D not resolved. Trimming took 5 bases from V and 0 from J, leaving 19 bases between them. Germline V gives CDR1 SGHVS, CDR2 FNYEAQ. The CDR3 has 17 residues. CDR3 sequence: CASSTTRIWALNTEAFF. The DNA for the CDR3 is TGTGCCAGCAGCACAACCAGGATCTGGGCGCTGAACACTGAAGCTTTCTTT. Full variable domain (outside the CDR3, taken from reference TRBV7-6 and TRBJ1-1): GAGVSQSPRYKVTKRGQDVALRCDPISGHVSLYWYRQALGQGPEFLTYFNYEAQQDKSGLPNDRFSAERPEGSISTLTIQRTEQRDSAMYRCASSTTRIWALNTEAFFGQGTRLTVV.

As concerns this clonotype: Mismatch with germline at one junction end may stem from a read error. The chain has TRBV7-2 and TRBJ2-5; D possibly corresponds to TRBD2 (6 bases). Germline loops: CDR1 SGHTA, CDR2 FQGNSA. The CDR3 totals 16 residues. The CDR3 DNA reads as TGTGTCAGCAGCTTAGTTCTCGGGAGCCCCCAAGAGACCCAGTACTTC. This sequence encodes CVSSLVLGSPQETQYF.

The chain recombines TRBV4-3 with TRBJ2-3; possible D gene TRBD2, 7 bases. Trimming pared 2 bases from V and 6 bases from J, leaving 18 bases between. CDR3 size: 16 residues. CDR1 LGHNA and CDR2 YSLEER come from the germline V gene. The CDR3: CASSQWKGRGPDTQYF. The CDR3 DNA sequence: TGCGCCAGCAGCCAATGGAAAGGGCGGGGGCCGGATACGCAGTATTTT.

This clonotype showed up just a few times. The chain couples TRBV7-9 to TRBJ2-1, with D possibly matching TRBD1 (6 bases). The germline V gene encodes CDR1 SEHNR and CDR2 FQNEAQ (reference sequence). There are 14 residues in the CDR3. V lost 5 bases and J lost 3, with 11 bases in between. CDR3 residues: CASSLPDSYNEQFF. The CDR3 nucleotides read TGTGCCAGCAGCCTCCCGGACAGCTACAATGAGCAGTTCTTC.

This clonotype was observed a few times. The chain has TRBV20-1 and TRBJ2-7; the D is unclear. The CDR3 sequence is 13 residues long. Germline V gene data show CDR1 as DFQATT and CDR2 as SNEGSKA (reference sequence). The V gene lost 0 bases and the J gene lost 3 bases, with 9 bases spanning the gap. The CDR3 sequence is CSARDRRHYEQYF. As DNA, the CDR3 is TGCAGTGCTAGAGATCGACGGCACTACGAGCAGTACTTC.

The chain links TRBV20-1 to TRBJ2-7; the D gene could be TRBD1 or TRBD2 (5 bases each). This CDR3 is built from 15 residues. V lost 0 bases to trimming and J lost 6 bases, with 18 bases between them. The germline V gene encodes CDR1 DFQATT and CDR2 SNEGSKA (reference sequence). The CDR3 nucleotides are TGCAGTGCTAGAGATTTCGGGGCGCCGGTCTCCGAGCAGTACTTC. It encodes CSARDFGAPVSEQYF.

This chain joins TRBV5-1 and TRBJ2-7; no firm D call. CDR1 is SGHRS, CDR2 YFSETQ, per germline. V was shortened by 4 bases and J by 2 bases, with 16 bases between the two germline ends. The CDR3 length is 15 residues. The DNA for the CDR3 is TGCGCCAGCAGCCTCTTTGGCGGTTCCGCCTACGAGCAGTACTTC. Translation gives CASSLFGGSAYEQYF.

This clonotype was picked up many times. The chain carries TRBV27 and TRBJ2-3; D remains unclear. This CDR3 is 14 amino acids long. With 3 bases removed from V and 3 bases from J, the gap between germline ends came to 10 bases. Per germline, CDR1 MNHEY and CDR2 SMNVEV (reference sequence). The CDR3 DNA reads TGTGCCAGCAGTTTCATCCGGAAGACAGATACGCAGTATTTT. Translation gives CASSFIRKTDTQYF.

The chain combines TRBV6-2 or TRBV6-3 with TRBJ1-2; unclear D gene. This CDR3 contains 12 residues. Germline CDR1 MNHEY, CDR2 SVGEGT. V gave up 6 bases and J gave up 4 bases, with 9 bases separating them. The CDR3 protein is CASSISVYGYTF. CDR3 sequence (DNA): TGTGCCAGCAGCATCTCTGTCTATGGCTACACCTTC.

With respect to this clonotype: The germline gene is not matched at one end of the junction; a read error may be the cause. The J gene is TRBJ2-3, the V gene TRBV28, with D maybe TRBD1 (5 bases). Germline V gene data show CDR1 as MDHEN and CDR2 as SYDVKM. The CDR3 length is 16 residues. The CDR3 spells CASSSFKLRATGTQYF. CDR3 sequence (DNA): TGTGCCAGCAGTTCCTTTAAACTCCGGGCCACAGGTACGCAGTATTTT.

The chain employs TRBV20-1 and TRBJ2-7; D is unclear. In germline, CDR1 is DFQATT, CDR2 SNEGSKA (reference sequence). The V end was cut by 5 bases, the J end by 3 bases, with 11 bases between. The CDR3 loop spans 12 amino acids. CDR3 in amino acids: CSAEYSDYEQYF. The DNA for the CDR3 is TGCAGTGCTGAATACAGCGACTACGAGCAGTACTTC.

This clonotype was detected ten times or more. This chain joins TRBV7-2 and TRBJ2-3; a possible D gene is TRBD2 (5 bases). CDR3 length: 15 amino acids. Germline CDR1 SGHTA, CDR2 FQGNSA. V was clipped by 5 bases and J by 0 bases, with 12 bases between them. The CDR3 DNA is TGTGCCAGCAGCACCCGGAGGACTAGCACAGATACGCAGTATTTT. It specifies CASSTRRTSTDTQYF.

The chain employs TRBV6-1 and TRBJ1-6; the D gene is possibly TRBD1 (5 bases). Trimming stripped 5 bases from V and 8 bases from J, with 19 bases between. The CDR3 covers 16 residues. Germline CDR1 is MNHNS and CDR2 is SASEGT. The CDR3 nucleotides read TGTGCCAGCAGTCGCTCCTGGGAGGGACGGGATTCACCCCTCCACTTT. Amino acids: CASSRSWEGRDSPLHF.

This clonotype has more than one count but fewer than ten. The gene calls are TRBV4-1 and TRBJ2-3; possible D gene TRBD2, 5 bases. Trimming cost V 1 base and J 5 bases, with 19 bases left between them. Per the germline V gene, CDR1 is MGHRA and CDR2 is YSYEKL. This CDR3 comprises 17 residues. The CDR3 region is CASSQASWIKAQDTQYF. As DNA, the CDR3 is TGCGCCAGCAGCCAAGCTAGCTGGATTAAGGCACAAGATACGCAGTATTTT.

Only one count was recorded for this clonotype. Germline is not matched at one junction end, which may reflect a read error. The rearrangement uses TRBV27 and TRBJ2-3; a possible D gene is TRBD2 (5 bases). CDR1 is MNHEY, CDR2 SMNVEV, per germline (reference sequence). This CDR3 is 15 amino acids long. CDR3 residues: CAGSLSGAGMDTKYF. The CDR3 DNA follows: TGTGCCGGCAGTTTGAGCGGAGCCGGAATGGATACGAAGTATTTT.

Note on this clonotype: A read error may be the cause here, since a much bigger clone is one base away. J is TRBJ1-1 and V is TRBV6-2 or TRBV6-3, with a possible D match to TRBD1 (6 bases). The length of the CDR3 is 14 residues. Germline CDR1 is MNHEY and CDR2 is SVGEGT. CDR3 residues: CASTLLDRNTKAFF. CDR3 in DNA: TGTGCCAGCACCCTTTTAGACAGGAACACTAAAGCTTTCTTT.

This clonotype was seen a few times. The chain is built from TRBV4-1 and TRBJ1-5; TRBD1 matches 7 bases. The CDR3 extends over 17 amino acids. The J segment lost 0 bases and the V segment lost 4 bases, leaving 9 bases of the junction unmatched. Germline values: CDR1 MGHRA, CDR2 YSYEKL. CDR3: CASSRLPTGFSNQPQHF. As DNA, the CDR3 is TGCGCCAGCAGCCGCCTCCCGACAGGGTTTAGCAATCAGCCCCAGCATTTT.

Regarding this clonotype: Possible read error: a much larger clone is one base away. Here the CDR3 omits its conserved ending phenylalanine or tryptophan, so a read error is the likely source. The chain combines TRBV20-1 with TRBJ2-1; D gene uncertain. The CDR3 is 12 residues long. CDR1 is DFQATT and CDR2 is SNEGSKA in the germline V gene (reference sequence). The ends were cut back, 1 base at V and 11 bases at J, with 12 bases in the middle. CDR3 protein: CSARGMEPKQFV. The CDR3 DNA reads as TGCAGTGCTAGAGGTATGGAGCCAAAGCAGTTCGTC.

For this clonotype: This could be a read error, since a much larger clone is one nucleotide away. The chain carries TRBV7-2 and TRBJ2-3, with D perhaps matching TRBD2 (6 bases). The V and J ends lost 0 bases and 2 bases respectively, with 9 bases between them. The CDR3 covers 15 residues. Germline V gives CDR1 SGHTA, CDR2 FQGNSA. The CDR3 bases are TGTGCCAGCAGCTTAGCGGGGACTGACACAGATACGCAGTATTTT. Encoded protein: CASSLAGTDTDTQYF.